The text below deals with one TCR beta chain. Its antigen is as yet unknown. Clones were read by immunoSEQ multiplex PCR, and TCRdb kept only the in-frame ones, dropping some. This table has some 110,000 clones, approximately 90% appearing once. The V gene's germline CDR1 is SQVTM and CDR2 ANQGSEA. V dropped 5 bases and J dropped 7 bases, with 20 bases sitting between them. CDR3 length: 14 residues. This sample was included in a study of graft-versus-host responses after intestinal transplantation. The wider study: Recipients had multivisceral, liver-intestinal, or isolated intestinal transplants. Study-level points and caveats: GvH clonotypes were identified within recipient marrow, with a subset emerging first in ileum or blood. With peak circulating GvH clone levels came an association with early post-transplant HvG declines. Allografts carried high graft-versus-host to host-versus-graft clonal ratios in patients having graft-donor T cell macrochimerism.

This clonotype was sampled from a human donor who received an intestinal transplant. The sequencing here drew on unstimulated CD4+ T cells sorted from spleen or lymph node cells, taken before intestinal transplant. The V gene is TRBV29-1, the J gene TRBJ1-1, with a possible D match to TRBD1 (5 bases). In DNA, the CDR3 is TGCAGCGTTCTAGTGGCAGGGTCCGTAGTTGAAGCTTTCTTT. This encodes CSVLVAGSVVEAFF.